The entry that follows covers one TCR beta chain sequence. RNA transcripts served as the template for amplifying TCR beta CDR3 regions. Primed by the HTBI set, a first-round RT-PCR was run on the TCR CDR3. TCRdb redid the calling of the multiplex PCR reads with MiXCR, one entry per CDR3 protein. The sample has 500,000 to 750,000 distinct CDR3 sequences; 15% to 19% are singletons. The CDR3 spans 21 residues. V was clipped by 5 bases and J by 4 bases; unmatched bases: 19. This specimen comes from a study of T cells in Graves' hyperthyroidism and ophthalmopathy. Sequenced input: blood. The receptor was isolated from a woman between 25 and 40 years old with Graves' hyperthyroidism. The gene calls are TRBV12-3 or TRBV12-4 and TRBJ2-1; 14 bases fit TRBD2. The CDR3: CASSADPGLAGEEGRYNEQFF. CDR3 sequence (DNA): TGTGCCAGCAGTGCCGACCCGGGACTAGCGGGGGAGGAAGGACGTTACAATGAGCAGTTCTTC.